Reported below is one T cell receptor (beta chain). Antigen unknown. Per germline, CDR1 MNHNY and CDR2 SVGAGI (reference sequence). The CDR3 covers 12 residues. The V end was cut by 4 bases, the J end by 3 bases, with 3 bases between. These data are taken from a study of T cell repertoires in cytomegalovirus infection. Study as a whole: Public signatures in TCR beta pointed to CMV infection and matching HLA type. Findings and limits, study-wide: Adding up the frequency of public TCR beta families identified people who carried CMV plus the relevant HLA. HLA-C-restricted CMV clonotypes gave the most frequent clonotype in two of eight donors.

TCRdb independently ran MiXCR on the reads; one entry per CDR3 protein. The data contain hundreds of thousands of distinct CDR3 sequences, over 7.5% of them singletons. This rearrangement joins TRBV6-6 to TRBJ1-4, with D uncertain. This clonotype was sampled from a human donor in good health (CMV status not recorded). Some clones in this sample may be carry-over from other donors' samples. The sequencing input was PBMCs. The CDR3 DNA reads as TGTGCCAGCAGTTGGGCTAATGAAAAACTGTTTTTT. It yields the protein CASSWANEKLFF.